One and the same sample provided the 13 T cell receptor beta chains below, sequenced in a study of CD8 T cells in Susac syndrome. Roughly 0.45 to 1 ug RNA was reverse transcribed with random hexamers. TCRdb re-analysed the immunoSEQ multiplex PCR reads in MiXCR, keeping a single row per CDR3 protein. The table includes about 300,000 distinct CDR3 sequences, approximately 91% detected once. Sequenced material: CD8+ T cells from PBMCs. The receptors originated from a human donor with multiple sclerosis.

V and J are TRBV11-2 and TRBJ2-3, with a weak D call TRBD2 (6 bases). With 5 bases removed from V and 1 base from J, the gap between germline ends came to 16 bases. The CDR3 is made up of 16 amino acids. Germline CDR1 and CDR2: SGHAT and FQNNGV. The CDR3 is CASSPIGPSGTDTQYF. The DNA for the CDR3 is TGTGCCAGCAGCCCTATCGGGCCTAGCGGCACAGATACGCAGTATTTT.

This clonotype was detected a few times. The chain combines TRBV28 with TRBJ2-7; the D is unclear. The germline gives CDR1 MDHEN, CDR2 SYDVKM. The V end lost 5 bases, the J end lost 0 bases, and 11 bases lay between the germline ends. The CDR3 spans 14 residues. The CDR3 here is CASSPRVSSYEQYF. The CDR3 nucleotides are TGTGCCAGCAGTCCCCGGGTCAGCTCCTACGAGCAGTACTTC.

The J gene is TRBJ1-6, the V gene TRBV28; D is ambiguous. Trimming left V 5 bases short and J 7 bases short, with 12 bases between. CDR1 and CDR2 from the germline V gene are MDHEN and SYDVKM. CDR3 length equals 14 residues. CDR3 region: CASSPPAGNSPLHF. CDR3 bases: TGTGCCAGCAGTCCCCCAGCCGGGAATTCACCCCTCCACTTT.

The chain's CDR3 is CASSRMGTGELFF. CDR3 coding DNA: TGTGCCAGCAGCAGAATGGGGACCGGGGAGCTGTTTTTT. The V and J genes are TRBV4-2 and TRBJ2-2; D is undetermined. The V end lost 5 bases, the J end lost 5 bases, and 9 bases lay between the germline ends. Germline CDR1 reads LGHNA; CDR2 reads YNFKEQ. The CDR3 spans 13 residues.

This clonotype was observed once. CDR3 protein: CAWSRGVTDTQYF. CDR3 sequence (DNA): TGTGCCTGGAGCCGGGGGGTGACAGATACGCAGTATTTT. The rearrangement joins TRBV30 to TRBJ2-3; TRBD2 matches at 7 bases. J gave up 3 bases and V 3 bases, and 3 bases lay outside the gene matches. The CDR3 has 13 amino acids. Looked up from germline, CDR1 is GTSNPN and CDR2 is SVGIG (reference sequence). Full variable domain (outside the CDR3, taken from reference TRBV30 and TRBJ2-3): SQTIHQWPATLVQPVGSPLSLECTVEGTSNPNLYWYRQAAGRGLQLLFYSVGIGQISSEVPQNLSASRPQDRQFILSSKKLLLSDSGFYLCAWSRGVTDTQYFGPGTRLTVL.

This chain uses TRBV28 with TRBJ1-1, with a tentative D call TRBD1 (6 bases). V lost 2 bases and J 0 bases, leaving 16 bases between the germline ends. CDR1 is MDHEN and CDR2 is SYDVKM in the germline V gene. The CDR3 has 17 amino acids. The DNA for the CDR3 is TGTGCCAGCAGTTTAACCGGGGAAGGGGACATGAACACTGAAGCTTTCTTT. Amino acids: CASSLTGEGDMNTEAFF.

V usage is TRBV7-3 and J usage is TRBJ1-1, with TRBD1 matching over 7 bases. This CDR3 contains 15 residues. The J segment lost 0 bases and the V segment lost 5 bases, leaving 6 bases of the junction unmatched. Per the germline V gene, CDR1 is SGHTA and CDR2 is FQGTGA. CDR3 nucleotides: TGTGCCAGCAGCCTGTACAGGGGCCTGAACACTGAAGCTTTCTTT. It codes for CASSLYRGLNTEAFF. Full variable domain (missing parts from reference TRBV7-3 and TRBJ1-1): GAGVSQTPSNKVTEKGKYVELRCDPISGHTALYWYRQSLGQGPEFLIYFQGTGAADDSGLPNDRFFAVRPEGSVSTLKIQRTERGDSAVYLCASSLYRGLNTEAFFGQGTRLTVV.

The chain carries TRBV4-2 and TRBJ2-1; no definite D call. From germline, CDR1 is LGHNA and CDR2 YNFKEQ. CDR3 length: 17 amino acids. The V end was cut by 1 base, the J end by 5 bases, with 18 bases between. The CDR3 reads CASSQGPPETANNEQFF. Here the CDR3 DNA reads TGTGCCAGCAGCCAAGGTCCCCCGGAGACTGCGAACAATGAGCAGTTCTTC.

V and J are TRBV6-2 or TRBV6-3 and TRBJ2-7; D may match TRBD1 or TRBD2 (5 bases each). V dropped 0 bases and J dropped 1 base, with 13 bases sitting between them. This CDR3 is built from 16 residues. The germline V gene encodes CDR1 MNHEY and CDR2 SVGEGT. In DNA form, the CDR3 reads TGTGCCAGCAGTTACTCCCGGGACCGACGGTCCTACGAGCAGTACTTC. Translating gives CASSYSRDRRSYEQYF.

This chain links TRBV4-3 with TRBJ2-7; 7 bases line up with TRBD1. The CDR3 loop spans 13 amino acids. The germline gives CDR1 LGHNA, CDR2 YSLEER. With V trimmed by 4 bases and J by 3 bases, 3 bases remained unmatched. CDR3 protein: CASSRTGDYEQYF. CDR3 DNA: TGCGCCAGCAGCCGGACAGGCGACTACGAGCAGTACTTC.

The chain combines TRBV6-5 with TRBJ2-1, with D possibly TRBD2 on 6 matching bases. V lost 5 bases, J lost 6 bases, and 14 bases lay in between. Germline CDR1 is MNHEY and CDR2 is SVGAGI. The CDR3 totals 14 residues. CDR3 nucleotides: TGTGCCAGCAGTCACCTCGGGGAGGCCAATGAGCAGTTCTTC. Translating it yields CASSHLGEANEQFF.

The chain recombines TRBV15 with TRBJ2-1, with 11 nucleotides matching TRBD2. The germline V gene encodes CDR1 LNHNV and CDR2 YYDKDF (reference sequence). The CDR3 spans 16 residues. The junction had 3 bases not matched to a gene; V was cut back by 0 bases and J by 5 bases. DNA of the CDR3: TGTGCCACCAGCAGAGACGGGACTAGCGGTAACAATGAGCAGTTCTTC. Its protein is CATSRDGTSGNNEQFF.

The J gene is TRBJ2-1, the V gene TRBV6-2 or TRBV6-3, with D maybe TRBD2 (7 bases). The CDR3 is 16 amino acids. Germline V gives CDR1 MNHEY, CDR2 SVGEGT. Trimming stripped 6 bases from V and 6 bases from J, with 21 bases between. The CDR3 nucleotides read TGTGCCAGCAGCGCCTCCGTGGGGGGGGCCGCCAATGAGCAGTTCTTC. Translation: CASSASVGGAANEQFF.